Listed below are T cell receptor beta chains from one sample, sequenced in a study of T cell responses to AZD1222 COVID-19 vaccine. Method: immunoSEQ multiplex PCR; TCRdb's copy keeps in-frame clones and lacks some. Of about 100,000 clones listed, about 83% are singletons. Sequencing was performed on peripheral blood, taken on day 0 of AZD1222 vaccination. The receptors shown here come from an adult in good health. The CDR3 runs from the conserved cysteine through the conserved F or W. A D gene is named only where the DNA matches it firmly. Clone sizes are given selectively: once, few, many, or a class where the clone is expanded.

J: TRBJ1-1
D: NA
V: TRBV6-1
size: NA
DNA: TGTGCCAGCAGTGAATGGGGTGGGATAAACACTGAAGCTTTCTTT
CDR3: CASSEWGGINTEAFF

J: TRBJ1-5
D: NA
V: TRBV5-1
size: NA
DNA: TGCGCCAGCAGCTACAGCTCTAATCAGCCCCAGCATTTT
CDR3: CASSYSSNQPQHF

J: TRBJ2-1
D: TRBD2
V: TRBV3-1/TRBV3-2
size: NA
DNA: TGTGCCAGCAGCCCTGGACTAGCGGGCGCTGCCAATGAGCAGTTCTTC
CDR3: CASSPGLAGAANEQFF

J: TRBJ1-6
D: NA
V: TRBV4-1
size: NA
DNA: TGCGCCAGCAGCCCTGGACAGTATAATTCACCCCTCCACTTT
CDR3: CASSPGQYNSPLHF

J: TRBJ1-1
D: NA
V: TRBV7-9
size: NA
DNA: TGTGCCAGCAGCCCAGGACAGCTCTGGAACACTGAAGCTTTCTTT
CDR3: CASSPGQLWNTEAFF

J: TRBJ1-4
D: TRBD1
V: TRBV4-2
size: NA
DNA: TGTGCCAGCAGCCAGCCAGGGGGCGGGAATGAAAAACTGTTTTTT
CDR3: CASSQPGGGNEKLFF

J: TRBJ1-5
D: TRBD1
V: TRBV19
size: once
DNA: TGTGCCAGTAGTGGGACAGGGGGCGTCCAGCCCCAGCATTTT
CDR3: CASSGTGGVQPQHF

J: TRBJ1-5
D: NA
V: TRBV2
size: NA
DNA: TGTGCCAGCAGTGGGGGGAGGGGTGGCAATCAGCCCCAGCATTTT
CDR3: CASSGGRGGNQPQHF

J: TRBJ1-1
D: NA
V: TRBV6-5
size: NA
DNA: TGTGCCAGCAGTCGAACAGGGAGTATGCCTGAAGCTTTCTTT
CDR3: CASSRTGSMPEAFF

J: TRBJ1-3
D: NA
V: TRBV4-3
size: NA
DNA: TGCGCCAGCAGCCAAGATCTGGTGACAGACCATTTTAGCTCTGGAAACACCATATATTTT
CDR3: CASSQDLVTDHFSSGNTIYF

J: TRBJ2-7
D: TRBD2
V: TRBV19
size: NA
DNA: TGTGCCAGTAGTAGGGGACTAGCGGGGGGATCCTCCTACGAGCAGTACTTC
CDR3: CASSRGLAGGSSYEQYF

J: TRBJ1-6
D: NA
V: TRBV29-1
size: NA
DNA: TGCAGCGTTGCAGGGGCGGATACACCCCTCCACTTT
CDR3: CSVAGADTPLHF

J: TRBJ1-1
D: NA
V: TRBV18
size: NA
DNA: TGTGCCAGCTCAGTAGTCCTAAGGGACACTGAAGCTTTCTTT
CDR3: CASSVVLRDTEAFF

J: TRBJ2-3
D: TRBD2
V: TRBV7-3
size: once
DNA: TGTGCCAGCAGCCCGAACCAACCACTAGCGGGAGGCACAGATACGCAGTATTTT
CDR3: CASSPNQPLAGGTDTQYF

J: TRBJ2-1
D: NA
V: TRBV9
size: NA
DNA: TGTGCCAGCAGCGCAGGGGCCGGGGAGTACAATGAGCAGTTCTTC
CDR3: CASSAGAGEYNEQFF

J: TRBJ2-3
D: TRBD2
V: TRBV20-1
size: NA
DNA: TGCAGTGCTAGTCTAGCGGGGGCAGATACGCAGTATTTT
CDR3: CSASLAGADTQYF

J: TRBJ1-1
D: NA
V: TRBV12-3/TRBV12-4
size: NA
DNA: TGTGCCAGCAGTTTAATAGCGAACACTGAAGCTTTCTTT
CDR3: CASSLIANTEAFF

J: TRBJ1-1
D: NA
V: TRBV18
size: NA
DNA: TGTGCCAGCTCTCTCCAGGGCACTGAAGCTTTCTTT
CDR3: CASSLQGTEAFF

J: TRBJ2-3
D: TRBD2
V: TRBV9
size: NA
DNA: TGTGCCAGCAGCGTGTTAGCGGGGGGGCCTACAGATACGCAGTATTTT
CDR3: CASSVLAGGPTDTQYF

J: TRBJ1-6
D: TRBD1
V: TRBV6-6
size: NA
DNA: TGTGCCAGCAGTTACTCGGGGGGACAGAGATTTTCACCCCTCCACTTT
CDR3: CASSYSGGQRFSPLHF

J: TRBJ1-2
D: TRBD1
V: TRBV6-5
size: NA
DNA: TGTGCCAGCAGTTACCCACAGGGGTTGAGCTATGGCTACACCTTC
CDR3: CASSYPQGLSYGYTF

J: TRBJ1-1
D: NA
V: TRBV28
size: NA
DNA: TGTGCCAGCAGCGGGACCCTCGGCAGGACTGAAGCTTTCTTT
CDR3: CASSGTLGRTEAFF

J: TRBJ2-5
D: NA
V: TRBV5-1
size: NA
DNA: TGCGCCAGCAGCTTGGGAGTCGGCACCTCCAAAGAGACCCAGTACTTC
CDR3: CASSLGVGTSKETQYF

J: TRBJ1-6
D: TRBD1
V: TRBV19
size: NA
DNA: TGTGCCAGTAGTATTGGGGACAGGAATTCACCCCTCCACTTT
CDR3: CASSIGDRNSPLHF

J: TRBJ2-7
D: TRBD2
V: TRBV25-1
size: few
DNA: TGTGCCAGCAGCCACGGACGGACTAGCGGGGGCTACGAGCAGTACTTC
CDR3: CASSHGRTSGGYEQYF

J: TRBJ2-7
D: NA
V: TRBV4-2
size: NA
DNA: TGTGCCAGCAGCCAAGATGAGGACAGTTTTACCTACGAGCAGTACTTC
CDR3: CASSQDEDSFTYEQYF

J: TRBJ2-5
D: TRBD2
V: TRBV6-1
size: NA
DNA: TGTGCCAGCAGTGAACAGGGGACTAGTGGGGAGACCCAGTACTTC
CDR3: CASSEQGTSGETQYF

J: TRBJ1-3
D: NA
V: TRBV2
size: NA
DNA: TGTGCCAGCAGTGGCTCGACATTCTCTGGAAACACCATATATTTT
CDR3: CASSGSTFSGNTIYF

J: TRBJ2-1
D: TRBD2
V: TRBV2
size: NA
DNA: TGTGCCAGCCTAGCGGAAAACTCCTACAATGAGCAGTTCTTC
CDR3: CASLAENSYNEQFF

J: TRBJ1-4
D: TRBD1
V: TRBV9
size: NA
DNA: TGTGCCAGCAGCGTAAGCGAGGGGGCTGGAGAAAAACTGTTTTTT
CDR3: CASSVSEGAGEKLFF

J: TRBJ1-2
D: NA
V: TRBV28
size: NA
DNA: TGTGCCAGCAACTACCCCGGGCAGGCTAACTATGGCTACACCTTC
CDR3: CASNYPGQANYGYTF

J: TRBJ1-2
D: NA
V: TRBV2
size: NA
DNA: TGTGCCAGCAGTGGTAACAGGGATATAAATGGCTACACCTTC
CDR3: CASSGNRDINGYTF